A selection of T cell receptor beta chains follows, all from one sample in a study of beta chain features in type 1 diabetes. The data were produced by immunoSEQ multiplex PCR, yet TCRdb's version contains in-frame clones alone and is incomplete. The sample lists 350,000 to 400,000 clones; around 13% were seen once. Material: naive CD4+ T cells from blood. All receptors come from a young woman with type 1 diabetes. Both conserved end residues are trimmed from each CDR3. The order of the fields is V gene, J gene, CDR3 protein.

v_gene: TRBV5-4
j_gene: TRBJ2-5
CDR3aa: ASSQPGQGARTQY

v_gene: TRBV7-2
j_gene: TRBJ2-1
CDR3aa: ASSFLAGGHEQF

v_gene: TRBV27
j_gene: TRBJ2-1
CDR3aa: ASKGLAGANEQF

v_gene: TRBV29-1
j_gene: TRBJ2-1
CDR3aa: SVDAGASYNEQF

v_gene: TRBV5-6
j_gene: TRBJ1-5
CDR3aa: ASSLGQGARRDQPQH

v_gene: TRBV6-5
j_gene: TRBJ2-5
CDR3aa: ASSPASGIETQY

v_gene: TRBV6-6
j_gene: TRBJ1-1
CDR3aa: ASSYLAGWDTEAF

v_gene: TRBV6-5
j_gene: TRBJ2-1
CDR3aa: ATRPPGRSYNEQF

v_gene: TRBV4-3
j_gene: TRBJ1-2
CDR3aa: ASSTNRVSYGYT

v_gene: TRBV18
j_gene: TRBJ2-1
CDR3aa: ASSLRTSASYNEQF

v_gene: TRBV7-3
j_gene: TRBJ2-2
CDR3aa: ASSFTSGTANTGELF

v_gene: TRBV7-2
j_gene: TRBJ2-5
CDR3aa: ASSSSLAEETQY

v_gene: TRBV7-2
j_gene: TRBJ2-5
CDR3aa: ASRLAGVGTQY

v_gene: TRBV18
j_gene: TRBJ1-1
CDR3aa: ASSPTTGAREAF

v_gene: TRBV21-1
j_gene: TRBJ2-2
CDR3aa: ASSPRTGNTGELF

v_gene: TRBV7-3
j_gene: TRBJ2-1
CDR3aa: ASSPSGTSVNEQF

v_gene: TRBV7-2
j_gene: TRBJ1-1
CDR3aa: ASSLAGVNTEAF

v_gene: TRBV25-1
j_gene: TRBJ1-6
CDR3aa: ASSPGGESYNSPLH

v_gene: TRBV4-3
j_gene: TRBJ1-2
CDR3aa: ASSQEGQGYGYT

v_gene: TRBV7-6
j_gene: TRBJ1-6
CDR3aa: ASSVQGSSYNSPLH

v_gene: TRBV6-6
j_gene: TRBJ2-1
CDR3aa: ASRGDRINNEQF

v_gene: TRBV4-3
j_gene: TRBJ2-1
CDR3aa: ASSQVPTSGDYNEQF

v_gene: TRBV4-2
j_gene: TRBJ2-1
CDR3aa: ASSLAGVVVNEQF

v_gene: TRBV6-5
j_gene: TRBJ2-2
CDR3aa: ASSRSLLGGELF